This note documents a single T cell receptor beta chain sequence. Its matching antigen is unknown. The data stem from a study of regulatory T cells in long-lasting Graves disease. Study results and caveats: There were preferences for TRBV28, TRBJ1-2 and TRBJ2-5 in persistent disease.

Germline CDR1 reads LGHNT; CDR2 reads FRNRAP. The CDR3 has 13 residues. With 5 bases removed from V and 1 base from J, the gap between germline ends came to 6 bases. The sample's time point: newly diagnosed GD, antithyroid drugs for less than 3 months. PBMC-extracted RNA yielded the TCR library. Relying on iRepertoire HTBI primers and Arm-PCR of CDR3 regions, the team built TCR beta libraries. Original processing notes: Among the samples, 60 to 75 TRBV and some 15 TRBJ segments were identified. MiXCR was run by TCRdb on the multiplex PCR reads, yielding one entry per CDR3 protein. TCRdb assigned the V and J calls; the authors' analysis was not used. The table records 350,000 to 500,000 distinct CDR3 sequences, around 15% of them present only once. These data also featured in a second study, about T cells in Graves' hyperthyroidism and ophthalmopathy.

Sequenced material: peripheral blood mononuclear cells (PBMCs), taken at new diagnosis, from a patient treated with antithyroid drugs. This clonotype was sampled from a woman aged 50 to 60 with Graves disease. The chain recombines TRBV12-5 with TRBJ2-1, with D possibly TRBD1 on 5 matching bases. The CDR3, as DNA: TGTGCTAGTGGTCAGGGTTCCTACAATGAGCAGTTCTTC. Residues: CASGQGSYNEQFF.